A selection of T cell receptor beta chains follows, all from one sample in a study of a mutant IDH1 vaccine in newly diagnosed glioma. This table comes from immunoSEQ multiplex PCR, and its TCRdb copy is limited to in-frame clones, with some not included. Among around 59,000 clones, 75% to 95% were seen once, and the ten largest hold over 2.5%. The input for sequencing was PBMCs, taken from a glioma patient treated with radiotherapy, temozolomide or both. The receptors were sampled from a man between 50 and 59 years old with glioma. Each CDR3 is given with its conserved first and last residue. D genes are given only for firm matches. For some rows the clone size is stated as once, few or many, or as a class when expanded; others skip it.

TRBJ2-7	TRBV5-1	-	-	CASSESYEQYF	TGCGCCAGCAGCGAGTCCTACGAGCAGTACTTC
TRBJ2-2	TRBV30	-	-	CAWSPQGKGELFF	TGTGCCTGGAGTCCACAGGGAAAGGGGGAGCTGTTTTTT
TRBJ1-1	TRBV5-1	once	-	CASSFQGSEAFF	TGCGCCAGCAGCTTCCAGGGGTCTGAAGCTTTCTTT
TRBJ2-3	TRBV15	-	-	CATSRVKGGRTDTQYF	TGTGCCACCAGCAGAGTTAAGGGGGGCCGAACAGATACGCAGTATTTT
TRBJ2-1	TRBV5-6	once	-	CASSLGSGPKVYNEQFF	TGTGCCAGCAGCTTGGGGTCCGGACCCAAGGTTTACAATGAGCAGTTCTTC
TRBJ2-3	TRBV19	-	-	CASSGTPVTDTQYF	TGTGCCAGTAGTGGGACACCAGTCACAGATACGCAGTATTTT
TRBJ2-7	TRBV6-5	-	-	CASSYRGQHYEQYF	TGTGCCAGCAGTTACCGTGGACAGCACTACGAGCAGTACTTC
TRBJ2-1	TRBV15	-	-	CATSRALEENEQFF	TGTGCCACCAGCAGAGCCTTGGAGGAGAATGAGCAGTTCTTC
TRBJ2-7	TRBV28	-	-	CASSYPSGTVTYEQYF	TGTGCCAGCAGTTACCCGTCAGGGACGGTGACCTACGAGCAGTACTTC
TRBJ1-2	TRBV6-5	-	TRBD1	CATEGQYGGYTF	TGTGCCACGGAGGGACAGTATGGTGGCTACACCTTC
TRBJ1-6	TRBV30	-	-	CAWNRDNPRGVYNSPLHF	TGTGCCTGGAATCGGGACAACCCCCGAGGGGTTTATAATTCACCCCTCCACTTT
TRBJ1-4	TRBV28	-	-	CASSWSGFEKLFF	TGTGCCAGCAGTTGGTCGGGGTTTGAAAAACTGTTTTTT
TRBJ2-2	TRBV18	-	-	CASSPPLIYTGELFF	TGTGCCAGCTCACCACCCCTGATATACACCGGGGAGCTGTTTTTT
TRBJ1-2	TRBV5-1	-	-	CASSLEPQPSGGYTF	TGCGCCAGCAGCTTGGAACCCCAGCCTTCAGGTGGCTACACCTTC
TRBJ1-1	TRBV6-5	few	-	CASSSLGGTEAFF	TGTGCCAGCAGTTCCCTCGGCGGGACTGAAGCTTTCTTT
TRBJ2-7	TRBV6-5	once	-	CASSYSRRGLGEQYF	TGTGCCAGCAGTTACTCGCGGAGGGGCCTGGGGGAGCAGTACTTC
TRBJ2-3	TRBV2	-	TRBD2	CASTGLAGVSTDTQYF	TGTGCCAGCACCGGACTAGCGGGAGTGAGCACAGATACGCAGTATTTT
TRBJ1-2	TRBV6-6	-	-	CASSFQGGGYTF	TGTGCCAGCAGTTTCCAGGGTGGGGGCTACACCTTC
TRBJ2-7	TRBV9	-	-	CASSPFGGRGSYEQYF	TGTGCCAGCAGCCCGTTCGGAGGGAGAGGATCCTACGAGCAGTACTTC
TRBJ1-5	TRBV2	once	-	CASSEAVTPKPQHF	TGTGCCAGCAGTGAAGCTGTGACACCGAAGCCCCAGCATTTT
TRBJ2-3	TRBV28	once	TRBD2	CASSDGGVFDTQYF	TGTGCCAGCAGTGACGGGGGGGTTTTTGATACGCAGTATTTT
TRBJ1-2	TRBV7-2	-	-	CASSSRVSRTNGYTF	TGTGCCAGCAGCTCCCGAGTTAGCCGAACGAATGGCTACACCTTC
TRBJ2-1	TRBV6-1	-	-	CASSTRLVNEQFF	TGTGCCAGCAGTACGCGACTAGTCAATGAGCAGTTCTTC
TRBJ2-2	TRBV11-2	-	-	CASSLGTGELFF	TGTGCCAGCAGCTTAGGGACCGGGGAGCTGTTTTTT
TRBJ2-2	TRBV4-3	-	TRBD1	CASSQVPGQGDPGELFF	TGCGCCAGCAGCCAAGTCCCGGGACAGGGCGATCCCGGGGAGCTGTTTTTT
TRBJ2-7	TRBV5-1	-	TRBD1	CASSEPGQGVEQYF	TGCGCCAGCAGCGAGCCGGGACAGGGTGTCGAGCAGTACTTC
TRBJ2-2	TRBV5-1	once	-	CASSLDRDNTGELFF	TGCGCCAGCAGCTTGGACAGGGATAACACCGGGGAGCTGTTTTTT
TRBJ2-7	TRBV6-6	-	TRBD1	CASSYAGGEQYF	TGTGCCAGCAGTTACGCAGGGGGAGAGCAGTACTTC
TRBJ2-3	TRBV4-3	-	-	CASSTQTASTDTQYF	TGCGCCAGCAGCACACAGACAGCTAGCACAGATACGCAGTATTTT
TRBJ1-3	TRBV19	-	-	CASNFRKSSGNTIYF	TGTGCCAGTAACTTCAGGAAATCGAGCGGAAACACCATATATTTT
TRBJ2-7	TRBV13	-	-	CASREGGYEQYF	TGTGCCAGCAGGGAGGGGGGCTACGAGCAGTACTTC
TRBJ1-3	TRBV30	-	-	CAWSKGLGGNTIYF	TGTGCCTGGAGTAAGGGATTAGGTGGAAACACCATATATTTT
TRBJ1-4	TRBV7-8	-	-	CASSSREATNEKLFF	TGTGCCAGCAGCTCCCGGGAGGCAACTAATGAAAAACTGTTTTTT
TRBJ1-1	TRBV7-2	-	TRBD1	CASRTGGGTEAFF	TGTGCCAGCAGAACAGGGGGCGGCACTGAAGCTTTCTTT
TRBJ1-2	TRBV28	-	TRBD1	CASRSSDRDYGYTF	TGTGCCAGCAGATCCTCGGACAGGGATTATGGCTACACCTTC
TRBJ2-5	TRBV18	-	-	CASASRLQRERGKETQYF	TGTGCCAGCGCCTCTAGGCTCCAGAGGGAGAGGGGTAAAGAGACCCAGTACTTC
TRBJ2-7	TRBV2	-	-	CASSGTGYYEQYF	TGTGCCAGCAGTGGAACCGGGTACTACGAGCAGTACTTC
TRBJ2-6	TRBV5-4	-	TRBD1	CASAYDRAGANVLTF	TGTGCCAGCGCCTACGACAGGGCTGGGGCCAACGTCCTGACTTTC
TRBJ2-7	TRBV27	-	-	CASSSPGNPQDF	TGTGCCAGCAGTTCCCCCGGGAACCCCCAGGACTTC
TRBJ2-1	TRBV27	-	-	CASSSNLQTVQDYNEQFF	TGTGCCAGCAGTTCAAACCTACAGACAGTGCAAGACTACAATGAGCAGTTCTTC
TRBJ2-7	TRBV4-3	-	-	CASSQEIRGSPYEQYF	TGCGCCAGCAGCCAAGAGATCAGGGGTAGTCCCTACGAGCAGTACTTC
TRBJ2-3	TRBV4-2	-	TRBD2	CASSQDEALGGGATDTQYF	TGTGCCAGCAGCCAAGATGAGGCCCTCGGCGGGGGGGCGACAGATACGCAGTATTTT
TRBJ2-7	TRBV7-6	-	-	CASSLGPSYEQYF	TGTGCCAGCAGCTTAGGCCCTTCCTACGAGCAGTACTTC
TRBJ2-7	TRBV19	-	-	CASSPSGTETYEQYF	TGTGCCAGTAGCCCCTCAGGGACCGAGACCTACGAGCAGTACTTC
TRBJ2-2	TRBV9	-	-	CASSVATGAYGNTGELFF	TGTGCCAGCAGCGTAGCTACAGGAGCCTACGGGAACACCGGGGAGCTGTTTTTT